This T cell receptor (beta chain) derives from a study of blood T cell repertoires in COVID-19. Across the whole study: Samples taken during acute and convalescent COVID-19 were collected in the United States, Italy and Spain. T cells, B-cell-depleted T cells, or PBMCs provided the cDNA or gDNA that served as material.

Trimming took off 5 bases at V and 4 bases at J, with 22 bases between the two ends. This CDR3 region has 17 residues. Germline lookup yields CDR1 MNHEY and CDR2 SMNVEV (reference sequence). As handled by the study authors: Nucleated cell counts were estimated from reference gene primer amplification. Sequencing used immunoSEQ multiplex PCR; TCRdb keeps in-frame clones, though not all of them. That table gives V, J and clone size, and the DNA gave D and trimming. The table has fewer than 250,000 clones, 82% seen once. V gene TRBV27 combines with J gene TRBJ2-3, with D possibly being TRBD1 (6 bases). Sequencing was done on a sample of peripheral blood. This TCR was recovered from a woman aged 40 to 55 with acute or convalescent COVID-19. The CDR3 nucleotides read TGTGCCAGCAGTCAAAAGAGAAGGACAGCAGGGCCAGATACGCAGTATTTT. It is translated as CASSQKRRTAGPDTQYF.